One sample yielded the 22 T cell receptor beta chains listed below, sequenced in a study of blood T cell repertoires in COVID-19. Generated by immunoSEQ multiplex PCR, the TCRdb table keeps only in-frame clones and is missing some. The sample carries 320,000 or so clones, 85% recorded once. The sample comprised PBMCs or T cells enriched from blood (not recorded which). Receptors were obtained from a woman aged 25 to 39 who had been exposed to COVID-19.

The genes are TRBV30 and TRBJ1-5; 7 nucleotides align to TRBD1. This CDR3 has 15 amino acids. Per the germline V gene, CDR1 is GTSNPN and CDR2 is SVGIG (reference sequence). V gave up 3 bases and J gave up 6 bases; unmatched junction bases: 11. CDR3 sequence reads: CAWSDIQGTTQPQHF. CDR3 in DNA: TGTGCCTGGAGCGATATACAGGGGACGACTCAGCCCCAGCATTTT.

The V gene is TRBV6-5, the J gene TRBJ1-6; D might be TRBD1 (5 bases). Per the germline V gene, CDR1 is MNHEY and CDR2 is SVGAGI. The CDR3 loop spans 16 amino acids. Trimming removed 0 bases at V and 9 bases at J, with 15 bases between. CDR3 sequence: CASSYSGQVGPSPLHF. CDR3 sequence (DNA): TGTGCCAGCAGTTACTCGGGGCAGGTGGGCCCTTCACCCCTCCACTTT.

The chain recombines TRBV7-2 with TRBJ2-3, with 10 bases lining up with TRBD2. The germline V gene has CDR1 SGHTA and CDR2 FQGNSA. This CDR3 contains 18 residues. The V segment lost 2 bases and the J segment 2 bases; nucleotides outside the gene matches: 10. This CDR3 is CASSLISGGRSATDTQYF. The CDR3 bases are TGTGCCAGCAGCTTAATTAGCGGGGGGCGTTCTGCCACAGATACGCAGTATTTT.

The V gene is TRBV2, the J gene TRBJ2-2; D might be TRBD2 (6 bases). This CDR3 contains 15 residues. V was trimmed by 7 bases and J by 4 bases, leaving 16 bases between them. CDR1 and CDR2 from the germline V gene are SNHLY and FYNNEI. CDR3 sequence reads: CASKMSGVGTGELFF. The CDR3 coding sequence is TGTGCCAGCAAGATGTCGGGGGTAGGCACCGGGGAGCTGTTTTTT.

V usage is TRBV27 and J usage is TRBJ2-3, with a possible D match to TRBD1 (6 bases). Germline loops: CDR1 MNHEY, CDR2 SMNVEV (reference sequence). The CDR3 sequence is 14 residues long. V was cut by 3 bases and J by 2 bases, with 9 bases left in between. The DNA of the CDR3 is TGTGCCAGCAGTTTTGGACAGCCCACAGATACGCAGTATTTT. Encoded protein: CASSFGQPTDTQYF.

V is TRBV10-3 and J is TRBJ1-6; the match to TRBD1 covers 7 bases. V lost 7 bases and J lost 7; bases outside the gene matches: 7. This CDR3 contains 14 residues. The germline CDR1 and CDR2 sequences are ENHRY and SYGVKD. The CDR3 sequence is CAITSDRWNSPLHF. The CDR3 DNA reads as TGTGCCATCACCTCGGACAGGTGGAATTCACCCCTCCACTTT.

The chain links TRBV7-9 to TRBJ1-1; possible D gene TRBD1, 6 bases. Germline assignment: CDR1 SEHNR and CDR2 FQNEAQ (reference sequence). This CDR3 contains 15 residues. The V end lost 3 bases, the J end lost 4 bases, and 15 bases lay between the germline ends. As DNA, the CDR3 is TGTGCCAGCAGCTTTACAGGGCTAGTTGGCACTGAAGCTTTCTTT. This codes for CASSFTGLVGTEAFF.

The rearrangement links TRBV4-1 to TRBJ1-1; 11 bases are a match to TRBD1. The CDR3 is 17 amino acids. The germline V gene has CDR1 MGHRA and CDR2 YSYEKL. With V trimmed by 4 bases and J by 0 bases, 7 bases remained unmatched. CDR3 bases: TGCGCCAGCAGCCCGAAGGGACAGGGGGTGATGAACACTGAAGCTTTCTTT. This encodes CASSPKGQGVMNTEAFF.

The CDR3 loop is CASSPKATSGSSYEQYF. In DNA, the CDR3 is TGTGCCAGCAGCCCAAAAGCCACTAGCGGGAGTTCCTACGAGCAGTACTTC. The V gene is TRBV7-9, the J gene TRBJ2-7; 11 bases fit TRBD2. The CDR3 spans 17 residues. Germline assignment: CDR1 SEHNR and CDR2 FQNEAQ (reference sequence). V lost 5 bases, J lost 1 base, and 10 bases stayed unmatched.

The chain recombines TRBV4-3 with TRBJ1-2; 7 nucleotides match TRBD1. V lost 0 bases and J lost 2; bases outside the gene matches: 9. Germline CDR1 is LGHNA and CDR2 is YSLEER. The CDR3 spans 17 residues. Written as DNA, the CDR3 is TGCGCCAGCAGCCAAGATTGGGCAGGGGGGTTGAACTATGGCTACACCTTC. Translation: CASSQDWAGGLNYGYTF.

This rearrangement joins TRBV5-4 to TRBJ2-4; D perhaps matches TRBD2 (6 bases). CDR1 and CDR2 (germline): SGHNT, YYREEE (reference sequence). V was shortened by 4 bases and J by 0 bases, with 8 bases between the two germline ends. This CDR3 comprises 14 residues. DNA of the CDR3: TGTGCCAGCAGCCCGGGACTAGCCAAAAACATTCAGTACTTC. It specifies CASSPGLAKNIQYF.

The chain recombines TRBV7-6 with TRBJ1-2, with D uncertain. The CDR3 is 13 amino acids. Trimming removed 1 base from V and 8 bases from J, with 11 bases in between. Germline V gives CDR1 SGHVS, CDR2 FNYEAQ. The CDR3 region is CASSLDGRQGYTF. The DNA for the CDR3 is TGTGCCAGCAGCTTAGACGGCAGGCAAGGCTACACCTTC.

The rearrangement uses TRBV2 and TRBJ1-1; D is perhaps TRBD1 (6 bases). The germline V gene encodes CDR1 SNHLY and CDR2 FYNNEI. The CDR3 loop spans 13 amino acids. V was pared by 6 bases and J by 6 bases, with 14 bases between. The CDR3 DNA sequence: TGTGCCAGCAGCCAGGGGACCGTCGCTGAAGCTTTCTTT. Translating it yields CASSQGTVAEAFF.

The chain carries TRBV4-3 and TRBJ1-5, with 8 positions matching TRBD1. Losses at the gene ends were 4 bases for V and 4 bases for J; bases not matched to a gene: 6. Per the germline V gene, CDR1 is LGHNA and CDR2 is YSLEER. The CDR3 length is 15 residues. CDR3 nucleotides: TGCGCCAGCAGCCCCGGACAGGGCTATAATCAGCCCCAGCATTTT. It encodes CASSPGQGYNQPQHF.

The rearrangement links TRBV2 to TRBJ1-6; 10 positions agree with TRBD1. The junction had 6 bases not matched to a gene; V was cut back by 3 bases and J by 10 bases. The CDR3 consists of 15 residues. CDR1 is SNHLY and CDR2 is FYNNEI in the germline V gene. The CDR3 region is CASSESTGGDSPLHF. The CDR3, as DNA: TGTGCCAGCAGTGAGTCGACAGGGGGCGACTCACCCCTCCACTTT.

CDR3 loop: CSVSSGPFQNIQYF. The CDR3 DNA reads TGCAGCGTGTCGTCAGGGCCGTTTCAAAACATTCAGTACTTC. This chain links TRBV29-1 with TRBJ2-4; possibly TRBD1 for D (5 bases). With 6 bases removed from V and 5 bases from J, the gap between germline ends came to 17 bases. In germline, CDR1 is SQVTM, CDR2 ANQGSEA. CDR3 length: 14 residues.

The chain has TRBV19 and TRBJ1-2; 7 nucleotides line up with TRBD1. The CDR3 spans 13 residues. Germline V gene sequence: CDR1 LNHDA, CDR2 SQIVND (reference sequence). The trim removed 6 bases at V and 9 bases at J, leaving 10 bases unmatched. CDR3 residues: CASRLGTVPSYTF. The CDR3 bases are TGTGCCAGTAGACTAGGGACAGTTCCCAGCTACACCTTC.

J is TRBJ2-7 and V is TRBV10-3; D gene unclear. Trimming left V 3 bases short and J 2 bases short, with 8 bases between. Germline CDR1 is ENHRY and CDR2 is SYGVKD. The CDR3 runs to 13 residues. For the CDR3, the DNA is TGTGCCATCAGTGACAGGCAGGCCTACGAGCAGTACTTC. Protein: CAISDRQAYEQYF.

This clone was counted between two and nine times. The V call is TRBV6-2 or TRBV6-3, the J call TRBJ2-1; TRBD2 matches at 9 bases. Per the germline V gene, CDR1 is MNHEY and CDR2 is SVGEGT. The ends lost 5 bases at V and 7 bases at J; junction bases unmatched: 9. The CDR3 consists of 15 residues. DNA for the CDR3: TGTGCCAGCAGTCAAAGCGGGGGGAGGGGGAATGAGCAGTTCTTC. Translated: CASSQSGGRGNEQFF.

V gene TRBV4-3 combines with J gene TRBJ2-3; 7 positions agree with TRBD2. CDR3 length equals 13 residues. The ends lost 6 bases at V and 2 bases at J; junction bases unmatched: 2. Germline lookup yields CDR1 LGHNA and CDR2 YSLEER. The CDR3 nucleotides read TGCGCCAGCAGTACTAGCGTCACAGATACGCAGTATTTT. It is translated as CASSTSVTDTQYF.

The J gene is TRBJ1-6, the V gene TRBV5-6, with 9 positions matching TRBD1. V trimming: 3 bases; J trimming: 9 bases; junction bases outside the gene matches: 7. Germline V gives CDR1 SGHDT, CDR2 YYEEEE. The CDR3 has 15 amino acids. The CDR3 DNA reads TGTGCCAGCAGCTCCCGGACAGGGGTAGGTTCACCCCTCCACTTT. Protein: CASSSRTGVGSPLHF.

This chain joins TRBV7-2 and TRBJ1-3; D is possibly TRBD1 (6 bases). In germline, CDR1 is SGHTA, CDR2 FQGNSA. The CDR3 spans 14 residues. The ends were cut back, 4 bases at V and 4 bases at J, with 11 bases in the middle. CDR3 DNA sequence: TGTGCCAGCAGCTCTGCCGGGACAGGAAACACCATATATTTT. Its protein product is CASSSAGTGNTIYF.